This T cell receptor beta chain was captured in a study of CD8 T cells in ankylosing spondylitis. The CDR3 runs to 14 residues. CDR1 and CDR2 (germline): SQVTM, ANQGSEA. Trimming removed 8 bases at V and 4 bases at J, with 18 bases between. General study findings and limits: Ankylosing spondylitis blood appeared to carry a characteristic TCR beta motif of roughly 8 highly homologous variants. Before this, some motif variants had been reported in reactive arthritis synovial fluid and blood. Matched ankylosing spondylitis synovial fluid reportedly showed significant enrichment of disease-linked clones.

5'-RACE, quantitative and with molecular barcodes, yielded the TCR beta libraries. TCRdb reprocessed the 5' RACE reads via MiXCR and lists one record per CDR3 protein. This table has 150,000 to 200,000 distinct CDR3 sequences, 15% to 20% appearing once. Points on this clonotype: Its target is unknown.

The sample comprised blood, either unsorted or a sorted T cell fraction (not recorded which). The TCR comes from a male donor aged 10-29 years with ankylosing spondylitis or in good health (not recorded which). This chain joins TRBV29-1 and TRBJ2-1; maybe TRBD2 (6 bases). CDR3 coding DNA: TGCAGCCACCTAAGAGGCGGGATGTACAATGAGCAGTTCTTC. Its protein product is CSHLRGGMYNEQFF.